Listed below are T cell receptor beta chains from one sample, sequenced in a study of blood T cell repertoires in COVID-19. The protocol was immunoSEQ multiplex PCR, while the TCRdb copy is restricted to in-frame clones and leaves out a portion. The sample has about 250,000 clones; 85% are singletons. Material: PBMCs or T cells enriched from blood (not recorded which). The receptors shown here come from a woman aged 45-59 years with acute COVID-19. CDR3s include the opening cysteine and the closing phenylalanine or tryptophan. The order of the fields is D gene, clone size, V gene, J gene, CDR3 protein, CDR3 DNA. D genes are given only for firm matches. A row's size may be missing; if present it is once, few, many or a size class.

D gene: -
clone size: few
V gene: TRBV11-2
J gene: TRBJ1-4
CDR3 protein: CASGGGLNEKLFF
CDR3 DNA: TGTGCCAGCGGTGGGGGCTTGAATGAAAAACTGTTTTTT

D gene: -
clone size: once
V gene: TRBV28
J gene: TRBJ1-5
CDR3 protein: CASSLATGFQPQHF
CDR3 DNA: TGTGCCAGCAGTTTAGCTACAGGGTTTCAGCCCCAGCATTTT

D gene: TRBD1
clone size: -
V gene: TRBV4-2
J gene: TRBJ2-1
CDR3 protein: CASSLDPGQGALDEQFF
CDR3 DNA: TGTGCCAGCAGTCTTGACCCGGGACAGGGGGCTTTAGATGAGCAGTTCTTC

D gene: TRBD1
clone size: -
V gene: TRBV7-2
J gene: TRBJ2-7
CDR3 protein: CASSLRTGLSYEQYF
CDR3 DNA: TGTGCCAGCAGCTTAAGGACAGGGCTCTCCTACGAGCAGTACTTC

D gene: TRBD2
clone size: -
V gene: TRBV6-2/TRBV6-3
J gene: TRBJ2-7
CDR3 protein: CASSETSGRNSWRYEQYF
CDR3 DNA: TGTGCCAGCAGTGAGACTAGCGGGCGAAACTCATGGCGATACGAGCAGTACTTC

D gene: TRBD1
clone size: -
V gene: TRBV30
J gene: TRBJ1-6
CDR3 protein: CASTGQANSPLHF
CDR3 DNA: TGTGCCTCCACGGGACAGGCAAATTCACCCCTCCACTTT

D gene: -
clone size: -
V gene: TRBV6-5
J gene: TRBJ2-2
CDR3 protein: CASSYWQNTGELFF
CDR3 DNA: TGTGCCAGCAGTTACTGGCAGAACACCGGGGAGCTGTTTTTT

D gene: TRBD1
clone size: once
V gene: TRBV30
J gene: TRBJ1-4
CDR3 protein: CAWSGGTGHEKLFF
CDR3 DNA: TGTGCCTGGAGTGGAGGGACAGGGCACGAAAAACTGTTTTTT

D gene: -
clone size: -
V gene: TRBV7-2
J gene: TRBJ2-7
CDR3 protein: CASTSTHYEQYF
CDR3 DNA: TGTGCCAGCACCTCTACGCATTACGAGCAGTACTTC

D gene: -
clone size: -
V gene: TRBV5-1
J gene: TRBJ1-4
CDR3 protein: CASSLGGTNEKLFF
CDR3 DNA: TGCGCCAGCAGCTTGGGCGGAACTAATGAAAAACTGTTTTTT

D gene: TRBD1
clone size: -
V gene: TRBV3-1/TRBV3-2
J gene: TRBJ2-1
CDR3 protein: CASSHNRGSIWNEQFF
CDR3 DNA: TGTGCCAGCAGCCATAACAGGGGGAGTATATGGAATGAGCAGTTCTTC

D gene: -
clone size: -
V gene: TRBV5-4
J gene: TRBJ2-5
CDR3 protein: CASSLARGTQETQYF
CDR3 DNA: TGTGCCAGCAGCTTGGCCCGAGGCACCCAAGAGACCCAGTACTTC

D gene: TRBD1
clone size: -
V gene: TRBV7-6
J gene: TRBJ2-6
CDR3 protein: CASSLRGQDRGPGANVLTF
CDR3 DNA: TGTGCCAGCAGCTTAAGGGGGCAGGACAGGGGCCCTGGGGCCAACGTCCTGACTTTC

D gene: TRBD1
clone size: -
V gene: TRBV30
J gene: TRBJ1-6
CDR3 protein: CAWSPDRGVYNSPLHF
CDR3 DNA: TGTGCCTGGAGCCCAGACAGGGGAGTTTATAATTCACCCCTCCACTTT

D gene: TRBD2
clone size: many
V gene: TRBV28
J gene: TRBJ2-7
CDR3 protein: CASSPLGLAGVVDEQYF
CDR3 DNA: TGTGCCAGCAGCCCCCTCGGACTAGCGGGGGTGGTGGACGAGCAGTACTTC

D gene: TRBD1
clone size: -
V gene: TRBV2
J gene: TRBJ1-1
CDR3 protein: CATIANRGYTEAFF
CDR3 DNA: TGTGCCACTATAGCGAACAGGGGATACACTGAAGCTTTCTTT

D gene: TRBD1
clone size: -
V gene: TRBV7-2
J gene: TRBJ2-6
CDR3 protein: CASSYDRALPSGANVLTF
CDR3 DNA: TGTGCCAGCAGCTACGACAGGGCCCTACCCTCTGGGGCCAACGTCCTGACTTTC

D gene: TRBD2
clone size: -
V gene: TRBV24-1
J gene: TRBJ2-5
CDR3 protein: CATSDPRTSAETQYF
CDR3 DNA: TGTGCCACCAGTGATCCCCGGACTAGCGCCGAGACCCAGTACTTC

D gene: -
clone size: -
V gene: TRBV30
J gene: TRBJ1-5
CDR3 protein: CAWRTRHPNQPQHF
CDR3 DNA: TGTGCCTGGAGAACTAGACACCCCAATCAGCCCCAGCATTTT

D gene: -
clone size: -
V gene: TRBV30
J gene: TRBJ1-2
CDR3 protein: CAWSVQASYGYTF
CDR3 DNA: TGTGCCTGGAGTGTACAGGCTAGCTATGGCTACACCTTC

D gene: -
clone size: -
V gene: TRBV18
J gene: TRBJ1-2
CDR3 protein: CASTDNSNYGYTF
CDR3 DNA: TGTGCCAGCACGGACAATTCTAACTATGGCTACACCTTC

D gene: TRBD2
clone size: once
V gene: TRBV9
J gene: TRBJ2-1
CDR3 protein: CASSVGTSGGNNEQFF
CDR3 DNA: TGTGCCAGCAGCGTAGGGACTAGCGGGGGCAACAATGAGCAGTTCTTC

D gene: -
clone size: -
V gene: TRBV18
J gene: TRBJ1-6
CDR3 protein: CASSPGAGYNSPLHF
CDR3 DNA: TGTGCCAGCTCACCGGGGGCAGGGTATAATTCACCCCTCCACTTT

D gene: TRBD1
clone size: -
V gene: TRBV18
J gene: TRBJ1-3
CDR3 protein: CASSLGQTHSGNTIYF
CDR3 DNA: TGTGCCAGCTCACTGGGACAGACTCACTCTGGAAACACCATATATTTT

D gene: -
clone size: -
V gene: TRBV30
J gene: TRBJ2-1
CDR3 protein: CAWSDSTRNEQFF
CDR3 DNA: TGTGCCTGGAGTGACTCCACTAGAAATGAGCAGTTCTTC

D gene: -
clone size: -
V gene: TRBV5-5
J gene: TRBJ2-7
CDR3 protein: CASSCRQAETYEQYF
CDR3 DNA: TGTGCCAGCAGCTGCCGACAGGCTGAGACCTACGAGCAGTACTTC

D gene: TRBD1
clone size: once
V gene: TRBV10-2
J gene: TRBJ1-2
CDR3 protein: CASSWDRVEGYTF
CDR3 DNA: TGCGCCAGCAGTTGGGACAGGGTCGAGGGCTACACCTTC

D gene: -
clone size: -
V gene: TRBV29-1
J gene: TRBJ1-6
CDR3 protein: CSVGADFNSPLHF
CDR3 DNA: TGCAGCGTGGGGGCGGACTTTAATTCACCCCTCCACTTT

D gene: TRBD1
clone size: -
V gene: TRBV11-1
J gene: TRBJ1-2
CDR3 protein: CASSPDRGLSF
CDR3 DNA: TGTGCCAGCAGCCCTGACAGGGGTTTATCCTTC

D gene: -
clone size: -
V gene: TRBV27
J gene: TRBJ2-7
CDR3 protein: CASSSWLSYEQYF
CDR3 DNA: TGTGCCAGCAGTTCCTGGCTCTCCTACGAGCAGTACTTC

D gene: TRBD2
clone size: -
V gene: TRBV18
J gene: TRBJ2-3
CDR3 protein: CASSLFGLAGNTDTQYF
CDR3 DNA: TGTGCCAGCTCGCTCTTCGGACTAGCGGGGAACACAGATACGCAGTATTTT

D gene: TRBD2
clone size: -
V gene: TRBV6-2/TRBV6-3
J gene: TRBJ2-6
CDR3 protein: CASSLRERHSGANVLTF
CDR3 DNA: TGTGCCAGCAGTTTGCGGGAGAGGCACTCTGGGGCCAACGTCCTGACTTTC

D gene: -
clone size: few
V gene: TRBV13
J gene: TRBJ2-2
CDR3 protein: CASSTRDRNTGELFF
CDR3 DNA: TGTGCCAGCAGCACCCGGGATAGAAACACCGGGGAGCTGTTTTTT

D gene: TRBD2
clone size: -
V gene: TRBV7-2
J gene: TRBJ2-5
CDR3 protein: CASSSPAGGTETQYF
CDR3 DNA: TGTGCCAGCAGCTCCCCAGCGGGGGGCACGGAGACCCAGTACTTC

D gene: -
clone size: -
V gene: TRBV19
J gene: TRBJ1-1
CDR3 protein: CASSVVYGNTEAFF
CDR3 DNA: TGTGCCAGTAGCGTGGTCTACGGGAACACTGAAGCTTTCTTT

D gene: -
clone size: -
V gene: TRBV6-5
J gene: TRBJ1-3
CDR3 protein: CASSYFGGSSGNTIYF
CDR3 DNA: TGTGCCAGCAGTTACTTCGGGGGATCTTCTGGAAACACCATATATTTT

D gene: TRBD1
clone size: -
V gene: TRBV29-1
J gene: TRBJ2-7
CDR3 protein: CSVEADRGYPNEQYF
CDR3 DNA: TGCAGCGTTGAAGCTGACAGGGGATACCCTAACGAGCAGTACTTC

D gene: TRBD1
clone size: -
V gene: TRBV6-5
J gene: TRBJ1-4
CDR3 protein: CAGSGTGRPGLFF
CDR3 DNA: TGTGCCGGCAGCGGGACAGGGAGGCCGGGACTGTTTTTT

D gene: TRBD1
clone size: -
V gene: TRBV5-4
J gene: TRBJ2-7
CDR3 protein: CASSVRGSPYEQYF
CDR3 DNA: TGTGCCAGCAGCGTCAGGGGGTCCCCCTACGAGCAGTACTTC

D gene: TRBD1
clone size: -
V gene: TRBV7-3
J gene: TRBJ2-3
CDR3 protein: CASSLVPGTGAKEGAQYF
CDR3 DNA: TGTGCCAGCAGCTTGGTACCCGGGACAGGGGCAAAAGAGGGAGCGCAGTATTTT

D gene: -
clone size: once
V gene: TRBV7-8
J gene: TRBJ2-7
CDR3 protein: CASSPGGQQYF
CDR3 DNA: TGTGCCAGCAGCCCAGGAGGCCAGCAGTACTTC

D gene: TRBD1
clone size: -
V gene: TRBV5-1
J gene: TRBJ2-2
CDR3 protein: CASAVRTGDTGELFF
CDR3 DNA: TGCGCCAGCGCCGTGCGGACAGGGGACACCGGGGAGCTGTTTTTT

D gene: -
clone size: -
V gene: TRBV6-2/TRBV6-3
J gene: TRBJ1-1
CDR3 protein: CASSYPGGEAFF
CDR3 DNA: TGTGCCAGCAGTTACCCCGGGGGTGAAGCTTTCTTT

D gene: -
clone size: -
V gene: TRBV18
J gene: TRBJ2-7
CDR3 protein: CASSPPGPHHEQYF
CDR3 DNA: TGTGCCAGCTCACCACCGGGCCCCCACCACGAGCAGTACTTC

D gene: TRBD1
clone size: -
V gene: TRBV14
J gene: TRBJ1-2
CDR3 protein: CASSQTDRGYGYTF
CDR3 DNA: TGTGCCAGCAGCCAAACGGACAGGGGCTATGGCTACACCTTC

D gene: -
clone size: -
V gene: TRBV13
J gene: TRBJ2-7
CDR3 protein: CASSTQDSGGQYF
CDR3 DNA: TGTGCCAGCAGCACCCAGGACTCAGGAGGGCAGTACTTC

D gene: -
clone size: -
V gene: TRBV29-1
J gene: TRBJ1-1
CDR3 protein: CSVESGGTEAFF
CDR3 DNA: TGCAGCGTTGAATCCGGGGGTACTGAAGCTTTCTTT

D gene: TRBD1
clone size: -
V gene: TRBV3-1/TRBV3-2
J gene: TRBJ1-6
CDR3 protein: CASSQGWGQTNSPLHF
CDR3 DNA: TGTGCCAGCAGCCAAGGTTGGGGACAGACGAACTCACCCCTCCACTTT

D gene: -
clone size: -
V gene: TRBV7-3
J gene: TRBJ2-5
CDR3 protein: CASSLWGEETQYF
CDR3 DNA: TGTGCCAGCAGCCTATGGGGCGAGGAGACCCAGTACTTC

D gene: -
clone size: few
V gene: TRBV9
J gene: TRBJ1-6
CDR3 protein: CASSSRARSYNSPLHF
CDR3 DNA: TGTGCCAGCAGCAGCAGGGCGAGGTCCTATAATTCACCCCTCCACTTT

D gene: TRBD1
clone size: -
V gene: TRBV9
J gene: TRBJ2-2
CDR3 protein: CASSAGQGVYTGELFF
CDR3 DNA: TGTGCCAGCAGCGCTGGACAGGGTGTATACACCGGGGAGCTGTTTTTT

D gene: TRBD2
clone size: -
V gene: TRBV19
J gene: TRBJ2-7
CDR3 protein: CATRTSGTYEQYF
CDR3 DNA: TGTGCCACCCGGACTAGCGGGACCTACGAGCAGTACTTC